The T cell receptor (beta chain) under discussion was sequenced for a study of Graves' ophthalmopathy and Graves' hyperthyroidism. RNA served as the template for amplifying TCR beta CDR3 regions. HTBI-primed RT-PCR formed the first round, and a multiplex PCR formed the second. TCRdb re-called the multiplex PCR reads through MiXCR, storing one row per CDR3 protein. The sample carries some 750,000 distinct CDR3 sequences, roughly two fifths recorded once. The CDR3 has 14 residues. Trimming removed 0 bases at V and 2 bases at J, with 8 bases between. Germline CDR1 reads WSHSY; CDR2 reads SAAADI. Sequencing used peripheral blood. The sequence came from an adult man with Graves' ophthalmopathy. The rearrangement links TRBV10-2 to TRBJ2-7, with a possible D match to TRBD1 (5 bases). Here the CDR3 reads CASSESGEPYEQYF. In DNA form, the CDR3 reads TGCGCCAGCAGTGAGTCAGGGGAACCCTACGAGCAGTACTTC.